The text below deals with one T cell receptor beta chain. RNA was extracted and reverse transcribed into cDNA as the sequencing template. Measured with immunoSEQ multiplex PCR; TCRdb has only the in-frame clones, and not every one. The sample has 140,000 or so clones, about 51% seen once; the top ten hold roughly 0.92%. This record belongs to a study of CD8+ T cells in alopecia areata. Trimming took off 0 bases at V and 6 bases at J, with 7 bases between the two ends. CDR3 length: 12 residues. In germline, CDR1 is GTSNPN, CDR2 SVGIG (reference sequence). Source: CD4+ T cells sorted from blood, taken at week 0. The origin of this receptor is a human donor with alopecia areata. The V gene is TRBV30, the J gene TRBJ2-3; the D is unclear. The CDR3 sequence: CAWSVNQDTQYF. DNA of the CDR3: TGTGCCTGGAGTGTAAATCAGGATACGCAGTATTTT.